Following are 28 T cell receptor beta chains from one sample sequenced in a study of blood T cell repertoires in COVID-19. Repertoires were generated with immunoSEQ multiplex PCR, while TCRdb's copy carries only in-frame clones and drops some. The data hold about 150,000 clones, with approximately 90% observed a single time. The source material was peripheral blood. The receptors stem from a woman aged 70 to 79 with acute or convalescent COVID-19.

The genes are TRBV9 and TRBJ2-2; unclear D gene. V lost 2 bases to trimming and J lost 2 bases, with 7 bases between them. Germline V gives CDR1 SGDLS, CDR2 YYNGEE. There are 14 residues in the CDR3. CDR3 loop: CASSVVLNTGELFF. In nucleotides, the CDR3 is TGTGCCAGCAGCGTCGTCTTAAACACCGGGGAGCTGTTTTTT.

Here the CDR3 reads CASSVSSLVGYTF. The CDR3 DNA follows: TGTGCCAGCAGCGTATCGTCACTGGTGGGCTACACCTTC. The chain links TRBV9 to TRBJ1-2; D is unclear. Germline CDR1 and CDR2: SGDLS and YYNGEE. This CDR3 contains 13 residues. Trimming removed 1 base at V and 8 bases at J, with 12 bases between.

The genes are TRBV27 and TRBJ2-7; possible D gene TRBD2, 6 bases. The CDR3 is 15 amino acids. Germline V gives CDR1 MNHEY, CDR2 SMNVEV (reference sequence). The ends were cut back, 2 bases at V and 6 bases at J, with 17 bases in the middle. CDR3 DNA sequence: TGTGCCAGCAGTTTAATGGGAAACGGGGGTTCCGAGCAGTACTTC. It yields the protein CASSLMGNGGSEQYF.

This chain links TRBV7-9 with TRBJ1-5; 11 nucleotides align to TRBD1. The V segment lost 0 bases and the J segment 5 bases; nucleotides outside the gene matches: 6. Germline CDR1 SEHNR, CDR2 FQNEAQ (reference sequence). CDR3 length equals 17 residues. The CDR3 region is CASSLALGTGGHQPQHF. The CDR3 region has the DNA TGTGCCAGCAGCTTAGCGCTGGGGACAGGGGGGCATCAGCCCCAGCATTTT.

V usage is TRBV5-1 and J usage is TRBJ2-2; 7 nucleotides line up with TRBD1. Trimming cost V 0 bases and J 0 bases; bases outside gene matches: 2. This CDR3 has 16 residues. CDR1 is SGHRS, CDR2 YFSETQ, per germline. The CDR3 spells CASSLEGTANTGELFF. The CDR3 coding sequence is TGCGCCAGCAGCTTGGAGGGGACAGCGAACACCGGGGAGCTGTTTTTT.

The gene calls are TRBV19 and TRBJ1-2, with D unresolved. The CDR3 is 15 amino acids. V was cut by 4 bases and J by 3 bases, with 15 bases left in between. The V gene's germline CDR1 is LNHDA and CDR2 SQIVND (reference sequence). This CDR3 reads CASSTEIIQDYGYTF. The CDR3 DNA follows: TGTGCCAGTAGTACCGAGATAATCCAGGACTATGGCTACACCTTC.

The chain joins TRBV6-5 to TRBJ2-7; 9 positions match TRBD1. Losses at the gene ends were 4 bases for V and 4 bases for J; bases not matched to a gene: 5. Germline values: CDR1 MNHEY, CDR2 SVGAGI. CDR3 length equals 14 residues. The CDR3 is CASSSDRGMYEQYF. The CDR3 DNA sequence: TGTGCCAGCAGTTCCGACAGGGGGATGTACGAGCAGTACTTC.

V gene TRBV7-2 combines with J gene TRBJ2-3; 10 bases line up with TRBD2. Germline lookup yields CDR1 SGHTA and CDR2 FQGNSA. CDR3 length: 16 residues. V lost 1 base to trimming and J lost 1 base; unmatched junction nucleotides: 2. CDR3 sequence (DNA): TGTGCCAGCAGCTTAGATCTAGCGGGGGGCACAGATACGCAGTATTTT. Translation gives CASSLDLAGGTDTQYF.

In this sample, this clone turned up once. This sequence joins TRBV7-9 and TRBJ2-3, with TRBD2 as a possible D gene (5 bases). Germline V CDR1 and CDR2: SEHNR, FQNEAQ (reference sequence). Trimming pared 11 bases from V and 2 bases from J, leaving 8 bases between. The CDR3 extends over 11 amino acids. CDR3 coding DNA: TGTGCCGGGAGTCTCACAGATACGCAGTATTTT. As protein: CAGSLTDTQYF.

This clone has only a few counts. The rearrangement links TRBV7-3 to TRBJ2-2; a weak D match, TRBD1 (6 bases). V was trimmed by 6 bases and J by 4 bases, leaving 12 bases between them. The CDR3 is 14 amino acids. Germline V gene data show CDR1 as SGHTA and CDR2 as FQGTGA. The CDR3 DNA is TGTGCCAGCAGTTTCACAGGGTCCACCGGGGAGCTGTTTTTT. As protein: CASSFTGSTGELFF.

The gene calls are TRBV6-5 and TRBJ1-2, with 8 bases aligning to TRBD1. Germline trimming cut 6 bases from V and 8 bases from J; bases unmatched to any gene: 14. The CDR3 is made up of 15 amino acids. CDR1 and CDR2 (germline): MNHEY, SVGAGI. CDR3 loop: CASSLADRGIGGYTF. In nucleotides, the CDR3 is TGTGCCAGCAGCCTAGCAGACAGGGGAATCGGAGGCTACACCTTC.

The chain is built from TRBV19 and TRBJ1-6; D remains ambiguous. CDR3 length equals 14 residues. The V and J ends lost 3 bases and 5 bases respectively, with 8 bases between them. Germline CDR1 is LNHDA and CDR2 is SQIVND (reference sequence). The CDR3 coding sequence is TGTGCCAGTAGTATTTACCAGGATAATTCACCCCTCCACTTT. It codes for CASSIYQDNSPLHF.

This chain uses TRBV5-1 with TRBJ2-1, with D perhaps TRBD2 (6 bases). Germline CDR1 SGHRS, CDR2 YFSETQ. V was clipped by 0 bases and J by 2 bases, with 12 bases between them. This CDR3 spans 16 amino acids. This CDR3 is CASSLEGAGTYNEQFF. CDR3 DNA sequence: TGCGCCAGCAGCTTGGAGGGCGCGGGAACCTACAATGAGCAGTTCTTC.

The J gene is TRBJ2-2, the V gene TRBV5-1, with 14 positions matching TRBD2. Trimming took 4 bases from V and 9 from J; bases not matched to a gene: 14. The CDR3 sequence is 18 residues long. Per the germline V gene, CDR1 is SGHRS and CDR2 is YFSETQ. The CDR3 region is CASSPGLAGALYARELFF. DNA for the CDR3: TGCGCCAGCAGCCCGGGACTAGCGGGGGCCCTTTACGCCCGGGAGCTGTTTTTT.

The chain recombines TRBV24-1 with TRBJ2-5; 9 nucleotides match TRBD1. This CDR3 has 15 amino acids. V trimming: 5 bases; J trimming: 3 bases; junction bases outside the gene matches: 6. Germline loops: CDR1 KGHDR, CDR2 SFDVKD. The CDR3 coding sequence is TGTGCCACCAGTGGCCCGGGACAGGGAAAAGAGACCCAGTACTTC. Translating gives CATSGPGQGKETQYF.

This chain uses TRBV5-4 with TRBJ1-2, with D perhaps TRBD1 (6 bases). The CDR3 spans 13 residues. Germline values: CDR1 SGHNT, CDR2 YYREEE (reference sequence). V was trimmed by 2 bases and J by 6 bases, leaving 11 bases between them. CDR3 in amino acids: CASSFPRGHGYTF. The CDR3 DNA reads as TGTGCCAGCAGCTTCCCCAGGGGCCATGGCTACACCTTC.

The chain combines TRBV28 with TRBJ2-1, with 9 bases identical to TRBD1. CDR1 is MDHEN and CDR2 is SYDVKM in the germline V gene. The CDR3 totals 16 residues. V trimming: 6 bases; J trimming: 0 bases; junction bases outside the gene matches: 6. In nucleotides, the CDR3 is TGTGCCAGCAGAGGGACAGGGCTTAGCTCCTACAATGAGCAGTTCTTC. Its translation is CASRGTGLSSYNEQFF.

This clone was detected only once. The chain has TRBV5-1 and TRBJ2-3; TRBD1 matches at 7 bases. J was trimmed by 5 bases and V by 4 bases; bases with no gene match: 25. The V gene's germline CDR1 is SGHRS and CDR2 YFSETQ. This CDR3 is built from 20 residues. The CDR3 nucleotides are TGCGCCAGCAGCGCAGGGGCGACAGGGAGCCTCCAATTTTCTAAAGATACGCAGTATTTT. This sequence encodes CASSAGATGSLQFSKDTQYF.

This chain uses TRBV18 with TRBJ1-6; the D gene is possibly TRBD1 (6 bases). Germline V gives CDR1 KGHSH, CDR2 LQKENI. The ends were cut back, 5 bases at V and 8 bases at J, with 13 bases in the middle. This CDR3 region has 14 residues. In DNA form, the CDR3 reads TGTGCCAGCTCAAAGGGGGTCAGAGATTCACCCCTCCACTTT. Translating it yields CASSKGVRDSPLHF. The full variable domain, rest sourced from reference TRBV18 and TRBJ1-6, is NAGVMQNPRHLVRRRGQEARLRCSPMKGHSHVYWYRQLPEEGLKFMVYLQKENIIDESGMPKERFSAEFPKEGPSILRIQQVVRGDSAAYFCASSKGVRDSPLHFGNGTRLTVT.

V gene TRBV2 combines with J gene TRBJ2-3; TRBD2 matches 9 bases. Germline CDR1 is SNHLY and CDR2 is FYNNEI. This CDR3 contains 13 residues. Unmatched junction bases numbered 6, after V lost 6 bases and J lost 8 bases. The CDR3 region has the DNA TGTGCCAGCAGGGCGGGGGGGCCAAGTACGCAGTATTTT. Translated, it gives CASRAGGPSTQYF.

This rearrangement joins TRBV19 to TRBJ1-1; D remains unclear. Germline assignment: CDR1 LNHDA and CDR2 SQIVND (reference sequence). Trimming took off 6 bases at V and 0 bases at J, with 11 bases between the two ends. CDR3 length: 14 amino acids. As DNA, the CDR3 is TGTGCCAGTAGCTGGGAGGGAATGAACACTGAAGCTTTCTTT. This sequence encodes CASSWEGMNTEAFF.

The V gene is TRBV28, the J gene TRBJ1-3; D perhaps matches TRBD1 (6 bases). Trimming pared 1 base from V and 4 bases from J, leaving 11 bases between. CDR1 MDHEN and CDR2 SYDVKM come from the germline V gene. CDR3 length: 15 residues. The CDR3 DNA is TGTGCCAGCAGTTTATCCGCAGGGGTCGGAAACACCATATATTTT. Translation: CASSLSAGVGNTIYF.

V usage is TRBV27 and J usage is TRBJ2-2; no reliable D call. CDR3 length equals 14 residues. Germline V gene data show CDR1 as MNHEY and CDR2 as SMNVEV (reference sequence). V lost 0 bases, J lost 6 bases, and 8 bases lay in between. Here the CDR3 DNA reads TGTGCCAGCAGTTTATCGGTGGTAGCCGGGGAGCTGTTTTTT. As protein: CASSLSVVAGELFF.

The genes are TRBV27 and TRBJ2-5, with TRBD1 identical over 9 bases. The CDR3 has 18 amino acids. J was trimmed by 2 bases and V by 4 bases; bases with no gene match: 14. Germline V CDR1 and CDR2: MNHEY, SMNVEV (reference sequence). CDR3 amino acids: CASSSTPPRQGGQETQYF. The CDR3 DNA reads TGTGCCAGCAGTTCCACACCACCTAGACAGGGGGGACAAGAGACCCAGTACTTC.

V is TRBV11-1 and J is TRBJ2-3; no reliable D call. This CDR3 has 13 residues. V lost 5 bases and J lost 7, with 13 bases in between. CDR1 and CDR2 (germline): SGHAT, FQDESV (reference sequence). The CDR3 nucleotides are TGTGCCAGCAGCCTACAGACGGCTCATACGCAGTATTTT. It yields the protein CASSLQTAHTQYF.

This rearrangement joins TRBV6-5 to TRBJ1-2; a possible D gene is TRBD1 (5 bases). V was trimmed by 3 bases and J by 0 bases, leaving 11 bases between them. The CDR3 is 15 residues long. Germline-derived CDR1 and CDR2 are MNHEY and SVGAGI. CDR3 in DNA: TGTGCCAGCAGTTATGTCGGGGGAACTAACTATGGCTACACCTTC. Amino acids: CASSYVGGTNYGYTF.

The V call is TRBV4-2, the J call TRBJ1-6; weak D call: TRBD1 (5 bases). Germline V gene sequence: CDR1 LGHNA, CDR2 YNFKEQ. The CDR3 runs to 16 residues. Trimming removed 2 bases at V and 3 bases at J, with 11 bases between. The CDR3 DNA sequence: TGTGCCAGCAGCCAATACGGAGGGGACTATAATTCACCCCTCCACTTT. This codes for CASSQYGGDYNSPLHF.

This rearrangement joins TRBV18 to TRBJ1-1, with D hard to call. The CDR3 is 14 residues long. The V end lost 4 bases, the J end lost 3 bases, and 12 bases lay between the germline ends. In germline, CDR1 is KGHSH, CDR2 LQKENI. In DNA form, the CDR3 reads TGTGCCAGCTCACTGATGGGAGCGGACACTGAAGCTTTCTTT. It is translated as CASSLMGADTEAFF.